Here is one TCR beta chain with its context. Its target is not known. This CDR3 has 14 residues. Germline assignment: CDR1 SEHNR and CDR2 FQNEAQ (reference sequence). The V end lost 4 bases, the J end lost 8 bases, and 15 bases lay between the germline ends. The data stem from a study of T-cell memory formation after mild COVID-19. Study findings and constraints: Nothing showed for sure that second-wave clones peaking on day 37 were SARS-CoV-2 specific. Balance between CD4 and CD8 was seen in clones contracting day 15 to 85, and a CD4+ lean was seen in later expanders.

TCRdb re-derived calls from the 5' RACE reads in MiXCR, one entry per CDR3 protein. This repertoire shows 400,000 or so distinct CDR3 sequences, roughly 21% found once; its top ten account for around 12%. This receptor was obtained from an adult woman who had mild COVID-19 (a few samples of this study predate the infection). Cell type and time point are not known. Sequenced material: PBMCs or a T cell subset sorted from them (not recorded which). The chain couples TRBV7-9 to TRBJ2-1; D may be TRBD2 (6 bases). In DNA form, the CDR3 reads TGTGCCAGCAGCTCGGGCGGGACGGGCGATGAGCAGTTCTTC. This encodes CASSSGGTGDEQFF.